This T cell receptor (beta chain) was captured by sequencing in a study of response to subunit inactivated influenza vaccine. J lost 8 bases, V lost 5 bases, and 2 bases had no gene match. Germline assignment: CDR1 SEHNR and CDR2 FQNEAQ (reference sequence). CDR3 length equals 12 residues. TCRdb re-called the RT-PCR reads through MiXCR, storing one row per CDR3 protein. Here the sample spans 150,000 to 200,000 distinct CDR3 sequences, less than 15% being singletons. This clonotype was seen a handful of times. These data are also associated with another study on T cells expressing NK-cell markers. As that report states: The authors generated TCR beta cDNA through 5'RACE template switching with UMIs. Repertoire data for TCR beta were derived from sorted T cells (CD3+CD56+NKG2C+, CD3+CD56+NKG2C- and CD3+CD56-NKG2C+). The sorts in several experiments were restricted to alpha-beta TCR T cells by an anti-gamma-delta TCR antibody. The dominant NKG2C+ clonotypes represented about 1.0-7.0% of CD8+ T cells in five or six donors. Dominance of the CD3+CD56-NKG2C+ fraction by these clonotypes also held in a few donors.

The clonotype comes from a man aged 50 or older who received an inactivated influenza vaccine. The starting material was CD8+ T cells sorted from PBMCs, obtained about 13 days after vaccination. V usage is TRBV7-9 and J usage is TRBJ2-1; TRBD2 agrees at 8 bases. The CDR3 bases are TGTGCCAGCAGCCGACTAGCGCATGAGCAGTTCTTC. Protein sequence: CASSRLAHEQFF.